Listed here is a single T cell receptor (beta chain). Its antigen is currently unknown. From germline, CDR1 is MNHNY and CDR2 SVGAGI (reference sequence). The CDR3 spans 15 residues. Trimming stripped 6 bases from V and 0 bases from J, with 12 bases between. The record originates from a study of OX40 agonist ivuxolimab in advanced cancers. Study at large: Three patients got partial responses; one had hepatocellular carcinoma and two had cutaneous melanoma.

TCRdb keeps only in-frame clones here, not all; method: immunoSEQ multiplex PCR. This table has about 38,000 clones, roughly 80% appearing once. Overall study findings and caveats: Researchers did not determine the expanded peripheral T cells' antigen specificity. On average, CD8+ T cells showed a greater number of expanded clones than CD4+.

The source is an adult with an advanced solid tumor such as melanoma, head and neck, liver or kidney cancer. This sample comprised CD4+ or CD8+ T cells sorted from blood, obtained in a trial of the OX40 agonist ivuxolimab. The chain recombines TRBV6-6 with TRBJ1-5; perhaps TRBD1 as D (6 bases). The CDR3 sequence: CASRVDSYSNQPQHF. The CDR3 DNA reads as TGTGCCAGCAGAGTGGACAGTTATAGCAATCAGCCCCAGCATTTT.